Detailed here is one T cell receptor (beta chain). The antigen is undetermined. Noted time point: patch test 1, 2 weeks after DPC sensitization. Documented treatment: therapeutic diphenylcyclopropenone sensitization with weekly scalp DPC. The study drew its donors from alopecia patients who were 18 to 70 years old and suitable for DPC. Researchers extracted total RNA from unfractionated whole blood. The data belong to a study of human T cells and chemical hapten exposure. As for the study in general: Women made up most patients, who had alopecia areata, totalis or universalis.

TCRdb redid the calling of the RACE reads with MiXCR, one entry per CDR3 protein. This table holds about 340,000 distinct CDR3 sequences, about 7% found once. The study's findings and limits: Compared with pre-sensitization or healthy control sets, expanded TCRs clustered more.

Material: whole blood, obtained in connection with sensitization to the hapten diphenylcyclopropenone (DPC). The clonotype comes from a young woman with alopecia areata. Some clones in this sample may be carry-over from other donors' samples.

The CDR3 bases are TGTGCCAGCAGCCAAGGACCCGTCAGTAATCAGCCCCAGCATTTT. Translated: CASSQGPVSNQPQHF. The rearrangement uses TRBV3-1 and TRBJ1-5; D is undetermined. Germline CDR1 is LGHDT and CDR2 is YNNKEL (reference sequence). This CDR3 comprises 15 residues. V lost 1 base and J lost 4, with 11 bases in between.